Listed here are 17 T cell receptor beta chains from one sample, sequenced in a study of cytomegalovirus exposure and HLA in healthy donors. Primers: 60 Vbeta forward and 13 Jbeta reverse. Method: immunoSEQ multiplex PCR; TCRdb's copy keeps in-frame clones and lacks some. The sample has 150,000 to 200,000 clones, 70% to 90% seen once. The sample consisted of PBMCs. These receptors came from a man aged 18 to 35 in good health and CMV-seropositive.

This clone was recorded once. The chain has TRBV7-2 and TRBJ2-2; D may be TRBD2 (5 bases). V lost 0 bases to trimming and J lost 2 bases, with 10 bases between them. This CDR3 is 16 amino acids long. Germline CDR1 is SGHTA and CDR2 is FQGNSA. CDR3 loop: CASSLAFGSNTGELFF. The CDR3 region has the DNA TGTGCCAGCAGCTTAGCGTTTGGGAGTAACACCGGGGAGCTGTTTTTT.

This clone was seen once. The rearrangement links TRBV27 to TRBJ2-1; D might be TRBD2 (5 bases). V dropped 2 bases and J dropped 3 bases, with 20 bases sitting between them. Germline V gene lookup returns CDR1 MNHEY and CDR2 SMNVEV (reference sequence). The CDR3 length is 18 residues. The CDR3 region is CASSLVSGISPNYNEQFF. The CDR3, as DNA: TGTGCCAGCAGTTTAGTCTCGGGGATATCCCCCAACTACAATGAGCAGTTCTTC.

In DNA form, the CDR3 reads TGTGCCAGCAGCTTGGATTTGGCATTCCCAGAGACCCAGTACTTC. This gives the protein CASSLDLAFPETQYF. The chain has TRBV5-4 and TRBJ2-5; unclear D gene. Looked up from germline, CDR1 is SGHNT and CDR2 is YYREEE (reference sequence). The ends were cut back, 0 bases at V and 4 bases at J, with 13 bases in the middle. CDR3 length: 15 residues.

This clone was seen just once. This chain uses TRBV7-2 with TRBJ2-3, with D perhaps TRBD1 (5 bases). Trimming left V 5 bases short and J 2 bases short, with 14 bases between. This CDR3 is built from 15 residues. Germline CDR1 and CDR2: SGHTA and FQGNSA. Written as DNA, the CDR3 is TGTGCCAGCAGCCACCTTGGGGCCATCACAGATACGCAGTATTTT. This sequence encodes CASSHLGAITDTQYF.

The chain combines TRBV7-2 with TRBJ2-2; D is undetermined. Germline CDR1 SGHTA, CDR2 FQGNSA. V lost 5 bases and J lost 7, with 8 bases in between. This CDR3 region has 12 residues. The CDR3 protein is CASSRYDGELFF. In nucleotides, the CDR3 is TGTGCCAGCAGCCGCTATGACGGGGAGCTGTTTTTT. The whole variable domain, remainder taken from reference TRBV7-2 and TRBJ2-2, is GAGVSQSPSNKVTEKGKDVELRCDPISGHTALYWYRQSLGQGLEFLIYFQGNSAPDKSGLPSDRFSAERTGGSVSTLTIQRTQQEDSAVYLCASSRYDGELFFGEGSRLTVL.

The genes are TRBV5-4 and TRBJ2-3; D is unclear. From germline, CDR1 is SGHNT and CDR2 YYREEE (reference sequence). Trimming removed 4 bases at V and 2 bases at J, with 14 bases between. This CDR3 has 15 amino acids. The DNA of the CDR3 is TGTGCCAGCAGCGAGGAAGTAGATAACACAGATACGCAGTATTTT. Protein sequence: CASSEEVDNTDTQYF.

V and J are TRBV7-9 and TRBJ2-1; 10 nucleotides match TRBD2. The germline CDR1 and CDR2 sequences are SEHNR and FQNEAQ (reference sequence). The CDR3 length is 14 residues. Trimming cost V 3 bases and J 4 bases; bases outside gene matches: 0. This chain's CDR3 is CASSFSGGYNEQFF. Here the CDR3 DNA reads TGTGCCAGCAGCTTTAGCGGGGGGTACAATGAGCAGTTCTTC.

The gene calls are TRBV6-5 and TRBJ2-5; 8 nucleotides agree with TRBD1. The better agreement between TRBJ2-7 and the DNA end casts doubt on the J call. The CDR3 is 15 residues long. Germline CDR1 MNHEY, CDR2 SVGAGI. CDR3 sequence reads: CASSGGQGPSYEQYF. CDR3 nucleotide sequence: TGTGCCAGCAGTGGTGGACAGGGTCCCTCCTACGAGCAGTACTTC.

About this clone: Its ends do not fully match the called genes, so a read error is possible. The chain carries TRBV7-7 and TRBJ2-3; possible D gene TRBD1, 6 bases. Germline lookup yields CDR1 SSHAT and CDR2 FNYEAQ (reference sequence). The CDR3 runs 14 residues. The CDR3 DNA sequence: TGTGCTAGCAGCCCTAGGGGCAGGGGAGATACGCAGTATTTT. Its translation: CASSPRGRGDTQYF.

The chain employs TRBV5-1 and TRBJ1-2; no definite D call. The CDR3 has 12 residues. CDR1 is SGHRS, CDR2 YFSETQ, per germline. Trimming stripped 4 bases from V and 6 bases from J, with 10 bases between. Here the CDR3 reads CASSPEQNGYTF. Written as DNA, the CDR3 is TGCGCCAGCAGCCCGGAGCAGAATGGCTACACCTTC.

The chain is built from TRBV9 and TRBJ2-1, with D maybe TRBD1 (5 bases). The V end was cut by 1 base, the J end by 8 bases, with 7 bases between. Per germline, CDR1 SGDLS and CDR2 YYNGEE. The CDR3 is made up of 12 amino acids. CDR3 DNA: TGTGCCAGCAGCGTACAGGGCTATGAGCAGTTCTTC. Protein: CASSVQGYEQFF.

This clone was found once. V gene TRBV7-2 combines with J gene TRBJ1-1; the match to TRBD1 covers 11 bases. The ends lost 5 bases at V and 6 bases at J; junction bases unmatched: 5. In germline, CDR1 is SGHTA, CDR2 FQGNSA. CDR3 length: 14 amino acids. CDR3: CASSRPGQGAEAFF. CDR3 in DNA: TGTGCCAGCAGCCGTCCGGGACAGGGGGCTGAAGCTTTCTTT. Complete variable domain (other parts from reference TRBV7-2 and TRBJ1-1): GAGVSQSPSNKVTEKGKDVELRCDPISGHTALYWYRQSLGQGLEFLIYFQGNSAPDKSGLPSDRFSAERTGGSVSTLTIQRTQQEDSAVYLCASSRPGQGAEAFFGQGTRLTVV.

V is TRBV5-6 and J is TRBJ2-5, with 11 positions matching TRBD2. CDR3 length: 15 amino acids. Germline CDR1 reads SGHDT; CDR2 reads YYEEEE. After removal of 4 bases from V and 2 bases from J, the junction contained 4 bases not matched to a gene. The CDR3 loop reads CASSPGLAVQETQYF. Here the CDR3 DNA reads TGTGCCAGCAGCCCGGGACTAGCGGTACAAGAGACCCAGTACTTC.

This chain joins TRBV30 and TRBJ1-1; D not resolved. V shed 4 bases and J shed 11 bases, with 11 bases lying between them. The CDR3 has 10 residues. The V gene's germline CDR1 is GTSNPN and CDR2 SVGIG (reference sequence). Written as DNA, the CDR3 is TGTGCCTGGATTACGGGGTACGCTTTCTTT. Protein: CAWITGYAFF. Looking up the rest from reference TRBV30 and TRBJ1-1 gives the full variable domain: SQTIHQWPATLVQPVGSPLSLECTVEGTSNPNLYWYRQAAGRGLQLLFYSVGIGQISSEVPQNLSASRPQDRQFILSSKKLLLSDSGFYLCAWITGYAFFGQGTRLTVV.

The genes are TRBV6-5 and TRBJ2-2; 9 positions match TRBD1. V lost 2 bases and J lost 6; bases outside the gene matches: 4. Germline values: CDR1 MNHEY, CDR2 SVGAGI. The length of the CDR3 is 15 residues. This CDR3 is CASSYGTGRAGELFF. The CDR3 bases are TGTGCCAGCAGTTACGGGACAGGGAGGGCCGGGGAGCTGTTTTTT.

The genes are TRBV9 and TRBJ2-1; 8 positions match TRBD2. Germline V gene data show CDR1 as SGDLS and CDR2 as YYNGEE. CDR3 size: 14 residues. J lost 8 bases, V lost 0 bases, and 4 bases had no gene match. CDR3 coding DNA: TGTGCCAGCAGCGTAGTTTCGGGGGGGCATGAGCAGTTCTTC. Translated: CASSVVSGGHEQFF.

This clone was counted once. This sequence joins TRBV7-8 and TRBJ2-1, with TRBD2 matching 7 bases. Looked up from germline, CDR1 is SGHVS and CDR2 is FQNEAQ. The V gene end was trimmed by 3 bases and the J gene end by 2 bases; junction bases not matched to a gene: 4. The CDR3 spans 15 residues. The CDR3 loop reads CASSFGRGTYNEQFF. Here the CDR3 DNA reads TGTGCCAGCAGCTTCGGGCGGGGGACCTACAATGAGCAGTTCTTC.